The 30 T cell receptor beta chains given below trace back to one sample, sequenced in a study of T-cell reconstitution after alpha-beta-depleted transplantation in children. For TCRbeta, the library was prepared with unique molecular identifiers. TCRdb reprocessed the PCR reads with MiXCR, giving one entry per CDR3 protein. The sample holds 200,000 to 300,000 distinct CDR3 sequences, about 12% seen once. This specimen was PBMCs from the stem cell graft donor, taken from the stem cell graft. The origin of the receptors is a human donor who donated a stem cell graft to a child with acute lymphoblastic leukemia.

This clonotype has a count of ten or more. This rearrangement joins TRBV24-1 to TRBJ2-3, with a weak D call TRBD2 (5 bases). From germline, CDR1 is KGHDR and CDR2 SFDVKD. Between the trimmed V and J ends, which lost 5 bases and 4 bases, there was a span of 12 bases. This CDR3 spans 14 amino acids. CDR3 sequence reads: CATSAQPGADTQYF. CDR3 sequence (DNA): TGTGCCACCAGTGCGCAGCCCGGGGCAGATACGCAGTATTTT.

In this sample, this clonotype turned up many times. The chain has TRBV6-2 or TRBV6-3 and TRBJ1-1; maybe TRBD1 (6 bases). Germline-derived CDR1 and CDR2 are MNHEY and SVGEGT. CDR3 length: 16 residues. V dropped 6 bases and J dropped 0 bases, with 17 bases sitting between them. The CDR3 nucleotides read TGTGCCAGCAGCTACAGGGAAGGGACCGTGAACACTGAAGCTTTCTTT. Its translation: CASSYREGTVNTEAFF.

The table lists this clonotype with many counts. The chain has TRBV14 and TRBJ2-3; TRBD2 matches at 7 bases. The CDR3 length is 15 residues. V was pared by 1 base and J by 6 bases, with 7 bases of the junction left unmatched. The V gene's germline CDR1 is SGHDN and CDR2 FVKESK. The CDR3 DNA sequence: TGTGCCAGCAGCCAAGTTAGACTAGCCTCGGATACGCAGTATTTT. Protein product: CASSQVRLASDTQYF.

For this clonotype: Given a much more abundant clone one base away, this may be a read error. Likely a read error: the CDR3 ends without its conserved phenylalanine or tryptophan. The rearrangement joins TRBV6-2 or TRBV6-3 to TRBJ2-3, with TRBD1 as a possible D gene (6 bases). This CDR3 has 13 residues. Germline V gives CDR1 MNHEY, CDR2 SVGEGT. Deletions cut 6 bases from V and 6 bases from J, with 13 bases between. The CDR3 DNA is TGTGCCAGCAGCCCCCCAGGGGTCGATACGCAGTATTTG. It encodes CASSPPGVDTQYL.

Ten or more counts support this clonotype. This chain uses TRBV20-1 with TRBJ2-2; maybe TRBD1 (6 bases). Trimming left V 3 bases short and J 4 bases short, with 15 bases between. The V gene's germline CDR1 is DFQATT and CDR2 SNEGSKA (reference sequence). This CDR3 is built from 15 residues. The CDR3 nucleotides read TGCAGTGCTAGCGAGGGACATCGTGGCACCGGGGAGCTGTTTTTT. It specifies CSASEGHRGTGELFF.

The sample holds many counts of this clonotype. This sequence joins TRBV7-9 and TRBJ2-1; no reliable D call. Trimming took 5 bases from V and 6 from J, leaving 11 bases between them. Germline CDR1 is SEHNR and CDR2 is FQNEAQ (reference sequence). The CDR3 is 13 residues long. CDR3 amino acids: CASSPSRSNEQFF. Here the CDR3 DNA reads TGTGCCAGCAGCCCGAGTAGATCCAATGAGCAGTTCTTC.

This clonotype has a handful of counts. The chain uses TRBV29-1 and TRBJ2-5, with D tentatively TRBD1 or TRBD2 (5 bases each). The ends were cut back, 6 bases at V and 7 bases at J, with 18 bases in the middle. The CDR3 sequence is 13 residues long. Per germline, CDR1 SQVTM and CDR2 ANQGSEA. The DNA for the CDR3 is TGCAGCGTCCCGTCAGGGTCACGGGGGACCCAGTACTTC. This encodes CSVPSGSRGTQYF. Based on the CDR3 plus reference TRBV29-1 and TRBJ2-5, the full variable domain is SAVISQKPSRDICQRGTSLTIQCQVDSQVTMMFWYRQQPGQSLTLIATANQGSEATYESGFVIDKFPISRPNLTFSTLTVSNMSPEDSSIYLCSVPSGSRGTQYFGPGTRLLVL.

Turning to this clonotype: A much bigger clone sits one base away, suggesting this may be a read error. This rearrangement joins TRBV4-1 to TRBJ2-7; perhaps D is TRBD1 or TRBD2 (5 bases each). Looked up from germline, CDR1 is MGHRA and CDR2 is YSYEKL. CDR3 size: 11 residues. DNA of the CDR3: TGCTCCAGCGCTGGGGGTTACGAGCAGTACTTC. This codes for CSSAGGYEQYF.

This clonotype was counted many times. The chain is built from TRBV20-1 and TRBJ2-1; 7 nucleotides agree with TRBD1. The CDR3 is 14 amino acids. Trimming removed 6 bases from V and 4 bases from J; junction bases left unmatched: 9. Germline CDR1 DFQATT, CDR2 SNEGSKA (reference sequence). DNA for the CDR3: TGCAGTGCATCTGGGACAGCCGCTTACAATGAGCAGTTCTTC. Protein: CSASGTAAYNEQFF.

Ten or more counts support this clonotype. This chain connects TRBV10-3 to TRBJ2-1, with D perhaps matching TRBD2 (5 bases). Germline V gene data show CDR1 as ENHRY and CDR2 as SYGVKD. V was shortened by 7 bases and J by 0 bases, with 10 bases between the two germline ends. This CDR3 is built from 14 residues. CDR3 loop: CAITRDSSYNEQFF. The CDR3 DNA is TGTGCCATCACTCGGGATAGCTCCTACAATGAGCAGTTCTTC.

This clonotype was found many times. V and J are TRBV5-1 and TRBJ1-1; D not resolved. CDR1 is SGHRS and CDR2 is YFSETQ in the germline V gene. V dropped 0 bases and J dropped 1 base, with 13 bases sitting between them. CDR3 length: 16 amino acids. This CDR3 reads CASSLDLSRGNTEAFF. The CDR3 DNA sequence: TGCGCCAGCAGCTTGGATTTAAGCCGGGGGAACACTGAAGCTTTCTTT.

This clonotype was recorded many times. V usage is TRBV29-1 and J usage is TRBJ2-1, with a weak D call TRBD2 (6 bases). The CDR3 spans 14 residues. The V gene's germline CDR1 is SQVTM and CDR2 ANQGSEA. Trimming pared 4 bases from V and 7 bases from J, leaving 17 bases between. CDR3 sequence: CSVAIGRRGNEQFF. The CDR3 DNA sequence: TGCAGCGTTGCAATCGGGCGTCGGGGGAATGAGCAGTTCTTC.

The V and J genes are TRBV30 and TRBJ2-3; TRBD2 is a possible D gene (6 bases). V was cut by 5 bases and J by 4 bases, with 16 bases left in between. The CDR3 has 14 amino acids. CDR1 and CDR2 from the germline V gene are GTSNPN and SVGIG (reference sequence). CDR3 amino acids: CAWGSGLHADTQYF. The CDR3, as DNA: TGTGCCTGGGGGTCGGGACTCCATGCAGATACGCAGTATTTT. The variable domain in full, completed from reference TRBV30 and TRBJ2-3, reads SQTIHQWPATLVQPVGSPLSLECTVEGTSNPNLYWYRQAAGRGLQLLFYSVGIGQISSEVPQNLSASRPQDRQFILSSKKLLLSDSGFYLCAWGSGLHADTQYFGPGTRLTVL.

For this clonotype: A single base separates this from a much larger clone, so it may be a read error. The chain recombines TRBV28 with TRBJ2-7; the match to TRBD1 covers 9 bases. Per the germline V gene, CDR1 is MDHEN and CDR2 is SYDVKM. V was pared by 6 bases and J by 9 bases, with 6 bases of the junction left unmatched. The CDR3 spans 12 residues. The CDR3 sequence: CASRQGAVVQYF. CDR3 in DNA: TGTGCCAGCAGACAGGGGGCGGTTGTGCAGTACTTC.

This clonotype was detected ten times or more. The CDR3 sequence: CASSPDMNEQFF. CDR3 in DNA: TGTGCCAGCAGCCCGGACATGAATGAGCAGTTCTTC. The rearrangement links TRBV7-3 to TRBJ2-1, with D possibly being TRBD1 (5 bases). V was clipped by 5 bases and J by 7 bases, with 9 bases between them. Per the germline V gene, CDR1 is SGHTA and CDR2 is FQGTGA. CDR3 length: 12 residues. The full variable domain, completed using reference TRBV7-3 and TRBJ2-1, is GAGVSQTPSNKVTEKGKYVELRCDPISGHTALYWYRQSLGQGPEFLIYFQGTGAADDSGLPNDRFFAVRPEGSVSTLKIQRTERGDSAVYLCASSPDMNEQFFGPGTRLTVL.

This clonotype was recorded at least ten times. The chain links TRBV12-3 or TRBV12-4 to TRBJ2-7; a possible D gene is TRBD1 (6 bases). The CDR3 consists of 14 residues. The ends were cut back, 5 bases at V and 1 base at J, with 12 bases in the middle. CDR3 in DNA: TGTGCCAGCAGTGTTCGGGACAAATCCTACGAGCAGTACTTC. It yields the protein CASSVRDKSYEQYF.

The chain uses TRBV18 and TRBJ2-3; tentative D call: TRBD1 (6 bases). This CDR3 is 16 amino acids long. Trimming removed 2 bases at V and 2 bases at J, with 14 bases between. CDR1 and CDR2 from the germline V gene are KGHSH and LQKENI. For the CDR3, the DNA is TGTGCCAGCTCACCATATCCGCAGGGGTTCACAGATACGCAGTATTTT. Translated: CASSPYPQGFTDTQYF. The full variable domain, rest sourced from reference TRBV18 and TRBJ2-3, is NAGVMQNPRHLVRRRGQEARLRCSPMKGHSHVYWYRQLPEEGLKFMVYLQKENIIDESGMPKERFSAEFPKEGPSILRIQQVVRGDSAAYFCASSPYPQGFTDTQYFGPGTRLTVL.

This clonotype was counted at least ten times. This chain joins TRBV20-1 and TRBJ2-5; D might be TRBD1 (5 bases). V was trimmed by 0 bases and J by 2 bases, leaving 13 bases between them. CDR3 size: 15 residues. Germline CDR1 is DFQATT and CDR2 is SNEGSKA (reference sequence). The CDR3 loop reads CSARDGLRTQETQYF. The CDR3 DNA sequence: TGCAGTGCTAGAGATGGGTTGCGGACACAAGAGACCCAGTACTTC.

At least ten counts were recorded for this clonotype. The rearrangement links TRBV29-1 to TRBJ2-7; D perhaps matches TRBD1 (6 bases). Per germline, CDR1 SQVTM and CDR2 ANQGSEA. This CDR3 has 11 amino acids. Trimming cost V 3 bases and J 3 bases, with 6 bases left between them. CDR3 in DNA: TGCAGCGTTGACAGGGGCTACGAGCAGTACTTC. It specifies CSVDRGYEQYF.

This clonotype was seen repeatedly, ten times or more. V and J are TRBV19 and TRBJ2-2; the D is unclear. Germline V gives CDR1 LNHDA, CDR2 SQIVND (reference sequence). The CDR3 is made up of 16 amino acids. Trimming took 8 bases from V and 5 from J, leaving 21 bases between them. CDR3 region: CASSKKGTLSTGELFF. Here the CDR3 DNA reads TGTGCCAGTTCTAAAAAGGGCACTCTATCAACCGGGGAGCTGTTTTTT.

This clonotype was detected ten times or more. The gene calls are TRBV25-1 and TRBJ2-2, with a tentative D call TRBD1 (5 bases). The germline V gene encodes CDR1 MGHDK and CDR2 SYGVNS. Trimming removed 6 bases at V and 4 bases at J, with 9 bases between. The length of the CDR3 is 13 residues. The CDR3 coding sequence is TGTGCCAGCAGGAAGGGGATCACCGGGGAGCTGTTTTTT. Amino acid sequence: CASRKGITGELFF.

Concerning this clonotype: This may come from a read error, since a much larger clone is one base off. This sequence joins TRBV5-1 and TRBJ2-7; 8 positions agree with TRBD1. The ends lost 3 bases at V and 3 bases at J; junction bases unmatched: 8. In germline, CDR1 is SGHRS, CDR2 YFSETQ. CDR3 size: 15 residues. The CDR3 DNA follows: TGCGCCAGCAGCTCGGATGGACAGGGCCTCTACGAGCAGTACTTC. Translated, it gives CASSSDGQGLYEQYF.

This clonotype was found many times. V and J are TRBV29-1 and TRBJ2-5, with D perhaps assigned TRBD1 or TRBD2 (5 bases each). Germline CDR1 reads SQVTM; CDR2 reads ANQGSEA. The CDR3 spans 12 residues. The germline V and J ends were trimmed by 8 bases and 5 bases, with 15 bases remaining between them. CDR3 protein: CSLKGWGETQYF. The DNA of the CDR3 is TGCAGCCTCAAGGGATGGGGGGAGACCCAGTACTTC.

This chain connects TRBV10-3 to TRBJ1-1; D is uncertain. Germline values: CDR1 ENHRY, CDR2 SYGVKD. There are 15 residues in the CDR3. Trimming stripped 3 bases from V and 3 bases from J, with 14 bases between. The DNA for the CDR3 is TGTGCCATCAGTGAAGAAGACCCCGGGTACACTGAAGCTTTCTTT. Protein sequence: CAISEEDPGYTEAFF.

This clonotype was observed at least ten times. The chain is built from TRBV6-1 and TRBJ1-2, with TRBD1 as a possible D gene (6 bases). V was pared by 4 bases and J by 2 bases, with 14 bases between. The CDR3 runs to 15 residues. Germline CDR1 MNHNS, CDR2 SASEGT. The CDR3 loop reads CASSVGTSINYGYTF. CDR3 bases: TGTGCCAGCAGTGTGGGGACAAGCATCAACTATGGCTACACCTTC.

This clonotype showed up many times. The gene calls are TRBV6-2 or TRBV6-3 and TRBJ2-3; the D gene is possibly TRBD1 (6 bases). V was pared by 6 bases and J by 3 bases, with 10 bases between. The length of the CDR3 is 13 residues. Germline CDR1 and CDR2: MNHEY and SVGEGT. CDR3 region: CASSHRETDTQYF. The CDR3 DNA follows: TGTGCCAGCAGCCACAGGGAGACAGATACGCAGTATTTT.

This clonotype was seen ten or more times. The chain joins TRBV7-9 to TRBJ1-4; D remains ambiguous. Germline lookup yields CDR1 SEHNR and CDR2 FQNEAQ (reference sequence). Trimming took 4 bases from V and 8 from J, leaving 20 bases between them. This CDR3 has 16 amino acids. The CDR3 nucleotides read TGTGCCAGCAGCTACACTCGGGCCTCTGGAGGAGAAAAACTGTTTTTT. This translates into CASSYTRASGGEKLFF.

This clonotype was observed at least ten times. The J gene is TRBJ2-5, the V gene TRBV7-3; D possibly corresponds to TRBD2 (5 bases). Per germline, CDR1 SGHTA and CDR2 FQGTGA. CDR3 length equals 14 residues. Trimming took off 2 bases at V and 5 bases at J, with 12 bases between the two ends. CDR3 residues: CASSLEGFGETQYF. The CDR3 DNA reads TGTGCCAGCAGCTTAGAGGGCTTCGGTGAGACCCAGTACTTC.

At least ten counts were recorded for this clonotype. The genes are TRBV6-5 and TRBJ1-1; possibly TRBD1 for D (6 bases). The germline V and J ends were trimmed by 8 bases and 9 bases, with 16 bases remaining between them. CDR1 MNHEY and CDR2 SVGAGI come from the germline V gene. CDR3 length: 12 residues. The DNA for the CDR3 is TGTGCCAGCGCCCGCAGGGGTGCCCAAGCTTTCTTT. It translates to CASARRGAQAFF.

This clonotype has a count of ten or more. This chain joins TRBV20-1 and TRBJ2-7; no firm D call. The CDR3 runs 11 residues. Germline-derived CDR1 and CDR2 are DFQATT and SNEGSKA (reference sequence). Trimming removed 4 bases from V and 6 bases from J, with 10 bases in between. In nucleotides, the CDR3 is TGCAGTGCTAATCTCCCCTCCGAGCAGTACTTC. It encodes CSANLPSEQYF.